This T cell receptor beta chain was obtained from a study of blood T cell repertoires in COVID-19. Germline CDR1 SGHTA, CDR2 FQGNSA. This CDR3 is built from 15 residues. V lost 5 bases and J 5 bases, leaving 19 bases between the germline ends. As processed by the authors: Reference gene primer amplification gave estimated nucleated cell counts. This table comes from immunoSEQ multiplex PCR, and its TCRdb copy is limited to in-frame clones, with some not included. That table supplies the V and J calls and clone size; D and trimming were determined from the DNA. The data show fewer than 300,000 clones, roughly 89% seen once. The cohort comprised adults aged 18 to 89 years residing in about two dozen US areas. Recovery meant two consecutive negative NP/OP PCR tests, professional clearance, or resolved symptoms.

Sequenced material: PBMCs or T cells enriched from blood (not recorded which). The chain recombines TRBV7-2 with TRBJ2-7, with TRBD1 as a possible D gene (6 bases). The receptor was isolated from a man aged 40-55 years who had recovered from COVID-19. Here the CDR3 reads CASSQGFSFLNEQYF. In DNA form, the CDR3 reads TGTGCCAGCAGCCAGGGGTTCTCCTTCCTTAACGAGCAGTACTTC.